These T cell receptor beta chains were read from a single sample in a study of T-cell reconstitution after alpha-beta-depleted transplantation in children. TCRdb called the PCR reads again in MiXCR, with one record for every CDR3 protein. The table shows about 540,000 distinct CDR3 sequences, with about 16% occurring only once. The sequenced sample was PBMCs from the stem cell graft donor, obtained from the stem cell graft. Receptors originate from a human donor who donated a stem cell graft to a child with acute lymphoblastic leukemia. Both conserved end residues are part of each CDR3. A D gene is named only where the DNA matches it firmly. Only some rows state a clone size, as once, few, many or a class for expanded clones.

NA	TRBV29-1	TRBJ2-7	NA	TGCAGCGTTGATGGGGGGACTCCTTACGAGCAGTACTTC	CSVDGGTPYEQYF
TRBD1	TRBV5-1	TRBJ1-2	few	TGCGCCAGCAGCCCGGACAGGGGTCCGGATGGCTACACCTTC	CASSPDRGPDGYTF
TRBD1	TRBV27	TRBJ1-5	few	TGTGCCAGCGCTGGGACAGGGGGCCAGCCCCAGCATTTT	CASAGTGGQPQHF
NA	TRBV6-1	TRBJ2-7	NA	TGTGCCAGCAGTGCCTTTGGGGTGTTCGCCTACGAGCAGTACTTC	CASSAFGVFAYEQYF
NA	TRBV9	TRBJ1-5	few	TGTGCCAGCAGCTCCTCGGCAGGGTCTAATCAGCCCCAGCATTTT	CASSSSAGSNQPQHF
TRBD1	TRBV29-1	TRBJ1-5	NA	TGCAGCGTTGCAGGGACAGGGGTTAGCAATCAGCCCCAGCATTTT	CSVAGTGVSNQPQHF
NA	TRBV20-1	TRBJ1-3	few	TGCAGTGCTAGCGGGACACATAGCGATACCACCATATATTTT	CSASGTHSDTTIYF
NA	TRBV12-3/TRBV12-4	TRBJ1-2	few	TGTGCCAGCACCCCGCACGGCCTCTATGGCTACACCTTC	CASTPHGLYGYTF
TRBD1	TRBV2	TRBJ1-2	few	TGTGCCAGCAGTCGATCCCGGGACAGCTATGGCTACACCTTC	CASSRSRDSYGYTF
TRBD2	TRBV24-1	TRBJ2-1	few	TGTGCCACCAGTGACGGGACTAGCGGACTCGCTTCCTACAATGAGCAGTTCTTC	CATSDGTSGLASYNEQFF
TRBD2	TRBV18	TRBJ2-2	many	TGTGCCAGCTCACAAACAGCGGGAGGGCCGGCGACCGGGGAGCTGTTTTTT	CASSQTAGGPATGELFF
TRBD2	TRBV27	TRBJ2-1	NA	TGTGCCAGCAGTTGGGGCGGGAGTAACTATGAGCAGTTCTTC	CASSWGGSNYEQFF
TRBD2	TRBV12-3/TRBV12-4	TRBJ2-1	few	TGTGCCCTTGCGAGCGGGAGAGGCAATGAGCAGTTCTTC	CALASGRGNEQFF
TRBD1	TRBV12-3/TRBV12-4	TRBJ1-2	many	TGTGCCAGCAGTCCAGGGGGCTCCTATGGCTACACCTTC	CASSPGGSYGYTF
NA	TRBV5-1	TRBJ1-5	few	TGCGCCAGCAGCTTGGGGCAGGCTCTCAATCAGCCCCAGCATTTT	CASSLGQALNQPQHF
TRBD2	TRBV6-1	TRBJ2-3	NA	TGTGCCAGCAGTGAAACTAGCGGGACATTAGATACGCAGTATTTT	CASSETSGTLDTQYF
NA	TRBV20-1	TRBJ1-5	few	TGCAGTGCTAGGGATGTGGGATCCTCTCCTTATCAGCCCCAGCATTTT	CSARDVGSSPYQPQHF
NA	TRBV25-1	TRBJ2-2	NA	TGTGCCAGCAGTGAATTTCAGGGGGGCAACACCGGGGAGCTGTTTTTT	CASSEFQGGNTGELFF
NA	TRBV18	TRBJ2-1	NA	TGTGCCAGCTCACCGTGGAGCGGTTCTAGTTACAATGAGCAGTTCTTC	CASSPWSGSSYNEQFF
TRBD2	TRBV7-9	TRBJ2-1	few	TGTGCCAGCAGTTCCGCCCGACTAGCAGTCACCTACAATGAGCAGTTCTTC	CASSSARLAVTYNEQFF
NA	TRBV5-5	TRBJ1-5	NA	TGTGCCAGCAGCGATTACCAGGCTTATAGCAATCAGCCCCAGCATTTT	CASSDYQAYSNQPQHF
TRBD2	TRBV11-2	TRBJ2-5	few	TGTGCCAGCAGCTTAGATCTCGGGTTGGTAGCGGGAGGGCACGAGACCCAGTACTTC	CASSLDLGLVAGGHETQYF
NA	TRBV5-1	TRBJ1-1	NA	TGCGCCAGCAGCTGGGCAGGGGTGAACACTGAAGCTTTCTTT	CASSWAGVNTEAFF
NA	TRBV29-1	TRBJ2-1	few	TGCAGCGTCGACCCTCTCGGTTCCAATGAGCAGTTCTTC	CSVDPLGSNEQFF
NA	TRBV7-6	TRBJ1-5	many	TGTGCCAGCAGCTTAGGGGGTAGGGGAGTGCTCCAGCATTTT	CASSLGGRGVLQHF
NA	TRBV3-1	TRBJ1-1	NA	TGTGCCGCAGGCCGAGAGAACACTGAAGCTTTCTTT	CAAGRENTEAFF
NA	TRBV5-1	TRBJ1-1	few	TGCGCCAGCAGCCAGGGACGGTGGTTCGTCATGAACACTGAAGCTTTCTTT	CASSQGRWFVMNTEAFF
TRBD2	TRBV12-3/TRBV12-4	TRBJ2-5	NA	TGTGCCAGCAGTGAGAGACTAGCGGGATCCTTGGGGACCCAGTACTTC	CASSERLAGSLGTQYF
NA	TRBV7-8	TRBJ1-5	few	TGTGCCAGCAGTCCGACCTACATTTATAGCAATCAGCCCCAGCATTTT	CASSPTYIYSNQPQHF
TRBD2	TRBV9	TRBJ2-1	few	TGTGCCAGCAGCACGAGCGGGAGGGCCCACAATGAGCAGTTCTTC	CASSTSGRAHNEQFF
NA	TRBV5-1	TRBJ1-1	NA	TGCGCCAGCAGCTTGCGAAGGGGGTCGGCTGAAGCTTTCTTT	CASSLRRGSAEAFF
NA	TRBV6-1	TRBJ2-1	NA	TGTGCCAGCAGTGGGGGGATCAGCTCCTACAATGAGCAGTTCTTC	CASSGGISSYNEQFF
NA	TRBV7-6	TRBJ2-7	NA	TGTGCCAGCAGCTTAGAATTAGCTGGCGAGCAGTACTTC	CASSLELAGEQYF
TRBD2	TRBV5-1	TRBJ2-2	few	TGCGCCAGCAGCTTGGGGACTAGCGCGGGCCTGAACACCGGGGAGCTGTTTTTT	CASSLGTSAGLNTGELFF
NA	TRBV12-3/TRBV12-4	TRBJ1-1	many	TGTGCCAGTCGGACAGAGAACACTGAAGCTTTCTTT	CASRTENTEAFF
NA	TRBV12-3/TRBV12-4	TRBJ2-1	few	TGTGCCAGCAGTTTTTGGGGATATGAGCAGTTCTTC	CASSFWGYEQFF
NA	TRBV4-1	TRBJ2-1	NA	TGCGCCAGCAGCTTTCGGACAGTCGATGAGCAGTTCTTC	CASSFRTVDEQFF
NA	TRBV5-1	TRBJ1-1	few	TGCGCCAGCAGCTCCCCCCTGGGGGGCGGCACTGAAGCTTTCTTT	CASSSPLGGGTEAFF
TRBD2	TRBV5-1	TRBJ2-3	few	TGCGCCAGCAGCTTGGTCCTAGCGGGAGCAGATACGCAGTATTTT	CASSLVLAGADTQYF
NA	TRBV19	TRBJ2-7	few	TGTGCCAGTAGTATCGCCGCCGATGCCTACGAGCAGTACTTC	CASSIAADAYEQYF
NA	TRBV6-2/TRBV6-3	TRBJ1-4	few	TGTGCCAGCAGCGGGAAGGGGGCAACTAATGAAAAACTGTTTTTT	CASSGKGATNEKLFF
NA	TRBV12-3/TRBV12-4	TRBJ2-1	NA	TGTGCCAGCAGTTTGGGGCAGGCGACCTACAATGAGCATTTCTTC	CASSLGQATYNEHFF
NA	TRBV5-1	TRBJ1-1	many	TGCGCCAGCAGCTTAAACCGGGGCACTGAAGCTTTCTTT	CASSLNRGTEAFF
TRBD1	TRBV20-1	TRBJ2-5	NA	TGCAGTGCTAGAGATCCGGTCCCCAGGGGGCCCCCGGAGACCCAGTACTTC	CSARDPVPRGPPETQYF
NA	TRBV20-1	TRBJ2-1	NA	TGCAGTGCCGAAGACAGGAGCTCCTACAATGAGCAGTTCTTC	CSAEDRSSYNEQFF
TRBD2	TRBV20-1	TRBJ2-7	NA	TGCAGTGCTCTGGGACTAGCGGGTGACTACGAGCAGTACTTC	CSALGLAGDYEQYF
NA	TRBV12-3/TRBV12-4	TRBJ2-1	NA	TGTGCCAGCAGTCCCACCCTAGAGTGGACCTACAATGAGCAGTTCTTC	CASSPTLEWTYNEQFF
TRBD2	TRBV19	TRBJ2-3	NA	TGTGCCAGTAGTATAGGACCTAGCGGGGACACAGATACGCAGTATTTT	CASSIGPSGDTDTQYF
NA	TRBV23-1	TRBJ2-7	NA	TGCGCCAATCCGGACAGTGGGATCTCCTACGAGCAGTACTTC	CANPDSGISYEQYF
NA	TRBV21-1	TRBJ1-3	NA	TGTGCCAGCAGCAAAGCAGGCCAAGTCTCTGGAAACACCATATATTTT	CASSKAGQVSGNTIYF
TRBD1	TRBV7-9	TRBJ2-5	NA	TGTGCCAGCAGCTTAGCGGGGACAGGGACTGGAGAGACCCAGTACTTC	CASSLAGTGTGETQYF
NA	TRBV12-3/TRBV12-4	TRBJ2-7	few	TGTGCCAGCAGGCCCGTCGGAGGACGATACGAGCAGTACTTC	CASRPVGGRYEQYF
NA	TRBV5-1	TRBJ1-1	NA	TGCGCCAGCACAAGGCAGGGTGACACTGAAGCTTTCTTT	CASTRQGDTEAFF
NA	TRBV6-5	TRBJ2-7	NA	TGTGCCAGCAGTTACTTGGCAACAGCCTACGAGCAGTACTTC	CASSYLATAYEQYF
TRBD2	TRBV7-3	TRBJ2-1	few	TGTGCCAGCAGCTTAATGGCCGGGGGAGGGAATGAGCAGTTCTTC	CASSLMAGGGNEQFF
TRBD1	TRBV2	TRBJ1-1	NA	TGTGCCAGCAGATGGCGGGACAGGGGGACTGAAGCTTTCTTT	CASRWRDRGTEAFF
NA	TRBV6-4	TRBJ2-1	NA	TGTGCCAGCAGCCCCGGAGTGGAGGCACATGAGCAGTTCTTC	CASSPGVEAHEQFF
TRBD1	TRBV27	TRBJ1-2	few	TGTGCCAGCAGTAAAGACAGGGTCAACTATGGCTACACCTTC	CASSKDRVNYGYTF